Each of the 30 T cell receptor beta chains below was sequenced from the same sample in a study of cytomegalovirus exposure and HLA in healthy donors. PCR primers comprised 60 Vbeta and 13 Jbeta primers. Using immunoSEQ multiplex PCR, the repertoire was profiled, and TCRdb retains in-frame clones only, with some absent. Counted here are about 200,000 clones, approximately 11% occurring once; the ten biggest clones make up approximately 7.8%. The source material was PBMCs. These TCRs come from a man between 50 and 59 years old in good health and CMV-seropositive.

This clone occurred a few times. J is TRBJ2-7 and V is TRBV7-2; the match to TRBD2 covers 14 bases. V lost 5 bases, J lost 4 bases, and 13 bases stayed unmatched. Per germline, CDR1 SGHTA and CDR2 FQGNSA. There are 18 residues in the CDR3. CDR3 sequence (DNA): TGTGCCAGCAGCCTCTCCGCCGGGACTAGCGGGGGTAATTACGAGCAGTACGTC. The encoded protein is CASSLSAGTSGGNYEQYV.

J is TRBJ1-4 and V is TRBV6-5, with a weak D call TRBD1 (5 bases). CDR1 is MNHEY, CDR2 SVGAGI, per germline. The CDR3 spans 15 residues. The germline V and J ends were trimmed by 4 bases and 7 bases, with 16 bases remaining between them. CDR3 DNA: TGTGCCAGCAGTTCCCCATGGCCCGGGGGTGAAAAACTGTTTTTT. This translates into CASSSPWPGGEKLFF.

This chain links TRBV10-3 with TRBJ2-5; possible D gene TRBD1, 6 bases. V was clipped by 5 bases and J by 1 base, with 14 bases between them. Germline CDR1 and CDR2: ENHRY and SYGVKD. The CDR3 spans 15 residues. The CDR3 is CAISSSGARQETQYF. Here the CDR3 DNA reads TGTGCCATCAGTTCGTCAGGGGCGCGCCAAGAGACCCAGTACTTC.

This chain uses TRBV5-1 with TRBJ1-2, with no clear D. The germline gives CDR1 SGHRS, CDR2 YFSETQ. The CDR3 length is 13 residues. With 4 bases removed from V and 7 bases from J, the gap between germline ends came to 14 bases. CDR3 bases: TGCGCCAGCAGCGGCGGAGAACTGGGTGGCTACACCTTC. Amino acid sequence: CASSGGELGGYTF.

The chain uses TRBV2 and TRBJ1-3; a possible D gene is TRBD1 (5 bases). Trimming removed 3 bases at V and 1 base at J, with 10 bases between. CDR1 is SNHLY, CDR2 FYNNEI, per germline. The CDR3 covers 15 residues. The CDR3 spells CASSDDSKSGNTIYF. CDR3 DNA sequence: TGTGCCAGCAGTGACGACAGTAAATCTGGAAACACCATATATTTT.

This chain joins TRBV19 and TRBJ2-3; TRBD1 agrees at 10 bases. Germline V gene data show CDR1 as LNHDA and CDR2 as SQIVND (reference sequence). V trimming: 3 bases; J trimming: 3 bases; junction bases outside the gene matches: 9. This CDR3 has 17 amino acids. CDR3 DNA sequence: TGTGCCAGTAGTATGCCCCCGGACAGGGGGTATACAGATACGCAGTATTTT. As protein: CASSMPPDRGYTDTQYF. Complete variable domain (other parts from reference TRBV19 and TRBJ2-3): DGGITQSPKYLFRKEGQNVTLSCEQNLNHDAMYWYRQDPGQGLRLIYYSQIVNDFQKGDIAEGYSVSREKKESFPLTVTSAQKNPTAFYLCASSMPPDRGYTDTQYFGPGTRLTVL.

This clone was detected only a few times. V is TRBV27 and J is TRBJ1-2; possible D gene TRBD1, 6 bases. The V end was cut by 3 bases, the J end by 5 bases, with 13 bases between. CDR3 length equals 14 residues. Looked up from germline, CDR1 is MNHEY and CDR2 is SMNVEV (reference sequence). The CDR3 DNA reads as TGTGCCAGCAGTTTGAGGGACCAGGGGTATGGCTACACCTTC. Protein: CASSLRDQGYGYTF.

This clone was counted between two and nine times. The V call is TRBV6-6, the J call TRBJ2-3; tentatively, D is TRBD1 (6 bases). In germline, CDR1 is MNHNY, CDR2 SVGAGI (reference sequence). V shed 0 bases and J shed 0 bases, with 10 bases lying between them. The CDR3 is 16 residues long. CDR3 residues: CASSYSSGVSTDTQYF. CDR3 nucleotides: TGTGCCAGCAGTTACTCCTCAGGGGTCAGCACAGATACGCAGTATTTT.

There are a few counts of this clone. The chain combines TRBV9 with TRBJ1-2; no reliable D call. Trimming removed 2 bases from V and 0 bases from J, with 11 bases in between. Germline loops: CDR1 SGDLS, CDR2 YYNGEE. The CDR3 contains 15 residues. The CDR3 sequence: CASSVTRDTNYGYTF. The CDR3 nucleotides are TGTGCCAGCAGCGTCACCCGAGACACTAACTATGGCTACACCTTC.

This clone was counted between two and nine times. The chain is built from TRBV7-9 and TRBJ2-7, with a tentative D call TRBD2 (6 bases). CDR1 and CDR2 (germline): SEHNR, FQNEAQ (reference sequence). With 6 bases removed from V and 4 bases from J, the gap between germline ends came to 16 bases. The CDR3 runs 14 residues. Written as DNA, the CDR3 is TGTGCCAGCAGTCCCGGGACTGGGCCATACGAGCAGTACTTC. Its protein product is CASSPGTGPYEQYF.

CDR3 sequence reads: CASRTGTGGGRSTGELFF. CDR3 DNA: TGTGCCAGTAGAACCGGGACAGGGGGGGGAAGGAGCACCGGGGAGCTGTTTTTT. The gene calls are TRBV19 and TRBJ2-2; the match to TRBD1 covers 11 bases. Germline CDR1 LNHDA, CDR2 SQIVND (reference sequence). With V trimmed by 6 bases and J by 4 bases, 13 bases remained unmatched. This CDR3 is 18 amino acids long.

The chain joins TRBV5-1 to TRBJ1-2; the match to TRBD1 covers 11 bases. V shed 4 bases and J 8 bases; nucleotides not matched to a gene: 7. Germline loops: CDR1 SGHRS, CDR2 YFSETQ. There are 14 residues in the CDR3. The chain's CDR3 is CASSPGQGAEGYTF. The CDR3 DNA reads as TGCGCCAGCAGCCCTGGACAGGGGGCGGAAGGCTACACCTTC.

In its sample, this clone was seen a few times. The chain is built from TRBV6-1 and TRBJ1-6; unclear D gene. CDR1 MNHNS and CDR2 SASEGT come from the germline V gene. The CDR3 loop spans 16 amino acids. V gave up 1 base and J gave up 7 bases, with 14 bases separating them. DNA of the CDR3: TGTGCCAGCAGTGAAGGGGCAGTCCCTGGGAATTCACCCCTCCACTTT. Its translation: CASSEGAVPGNSPLHF.

This clone was seen more than once but under ten times. V usage is TRBV6-5 and J usage is TRBJ2-7, with TRBD1 matching over 7 bases. This CDR3 has 15 residues. The germline gives CDR1 MNHEY, CDR2 SVGAGI. The V and J ends lost 6 bases and 4 bases, in that order; junction bases with no gene match: 12. The CDR3 DNA follows: TGTGCCAGCAGCCGCACCCTCGGGACAGTTTACGAGCAGTACGTC. Translated, it gives CASSRTLGTVYEQYV.

The chain uses TRBV19 and TRBJ1-5; D is undetermined. The CDR3 spans 12 residues. V lost 9 bases and J lost 3, with 9 bases in between. Germline assignment: CDR1 LNHDA and CDR2 SQIVND (reference sequence). The CDR3, as DNA: TGTGCCAGCCGACGGGACAATCAGCCCCAGCATTTT. Translated: CASRRDNQPQHF.

V gene TRBV2 combines with J gene TRBJ1-2; TRBD1 agrees at 8 bases. The length of the CDR3 is 13 residues. Germline CDR1 and CDR2: SNHLY and FYNNEI. V was pared by 4 bases and J by 2 bases, with 0 bases of the junction left unmatched. CDR3 protein: CASSGTGNYGYTF. CDR3 DNA: TGTGCCAGCAGTGGGACAGGGAACTATGGCTACACCTTC.

This clone was seen a handful of times. A read error may produce the germline difference seen at one junction end. DNA for the CDR3: TGTGCCAGTAGTTCTGGGACTAGCGGCGGAGAGACCCAGCACTTC. Translation gives CASSSGTSGGETQHF. The chain couples TRBV19 to TRBJ2-5, with 11 bases fitting TRBD2. Germline CDR1 is LNHDA and CDR2 is SQIVND (reference sequence). This CDR3 region has 15 residues.

This chain joins TRBV18 and TRBJ1-2; no definite D call. The germline V and J ends were trimmed by 4 bases and 0 bases, with 15 bases remaining between them. There are 16 residues in the CDR3. Germline V gene sequence: CDR1 KGHSH, CDR2 LQKENI. As DNA, the CDR3 is TGTGCCAGCTCACAGGAGAACCTACCGACTAACTATGGCTACACCTTC. As protein: CASSQENLPTNYGYTF.

In its sample, this clone was seen a few times. The CDR3 protein is CASTDNGGNTEAFF. In DNA, the CDR3 is TGTGCCAGTACCGACAACGGGGGGAACACTGAAGCTTTCTTT. The chain recombines TRBV19 with TRBJ1-1, with a possible D match to TRBD1 (5 bases). The CDR3 loop spans 14 amino acids. V gave up 7 bases and J gave up 1 base, with 13 bases separating them. In germline, CDR1 is LNHDA, CDR2 SQIVND (reference sequence).

The rearrangement uses TRBV6-1 and TRBJ1-3, with D unresolved. V was shortened by 8 bases and J by 6 bases, with 8 bases between the two germline ends. The CDR3 has 11 amino acids. CDR1 MNHNS and CDR2 SASEGT come from the germline V gene. The CDR3 coding sequence is TGTGCCAGCCCCCTTCCAAACACCATATATTTT. It yields the protein CASPLPNTIYF.

This clone showed up just a few times. The chain carries TRBV7-9 and TRBJ1-2; 10 bases agree with TRBD1. The CDR3 has 13 amino acids. Looked up from germline, CDR1 is SEHNR and CDR2 is FQNEAQ (reference sequence). Trimming cost V 4 bases and J 11 bases; bases outside gene matches: 7. CDR3 nucleotides: TGTGCCAGCAGCTCCGGGACAGGGGTCGAGTACACCTTC. It translates to CASSSGTGVEYTF.

Only a few counts were recorded for this clone. The chain has TRBV28 and TRBJ2-3; 14 nucleotides align to TRBD2. CDR1 and CDR2 from the germline V gene are MDHEN and SYDVKM. CDR3 length equals 16 residues. After removal of 6 bases from V and 0 bases from J, the junction contained 2 bases not matched to a gene. The CDR3 spells CASSRLAGGSTDTQYF. In DNA, the CDR3 is TGTGCCAGCAGCAGACTAGCGGGGGGGAGCACAGATACGCAGTATTTT.

The genes are TRBV7-9 and TRBJ1-1; no definite D call. The CDR3 is 15 residues long. Trimming cost V 0 bases and J 2 bases, with 10 bases left between them. The V gene's germline CDR1 is SEHNR and CDR2 FQNEAQ (reference sequence). The CDR3 coding sequence is TGTGCCAGCAGCTTAGCAAACACGGGAAACACTGAAGCTTTCTTT. Amino acids: CASSLANTGNTEAFF.

A word on this clone: One end of the junction varies from germline; a read error may be responsible. The DNA for the CDR3 is TGTTCCAGCGGGACAGCTAGTTATGGCTACACCTTC. Translated: CSSGTASYGYTF. This chain connects TRBV6-6 to TRBJ1-2, with TRBD1 matching over 7 bases. The CDR3 loop spans 12 amino acids. From germline, CDR1 is MNHNY and CDR2 SVGAGI (reference sequence).

This clone was counted a few times. The chain carries TRBV19 and TRBJ1-3, with D possibly TRBD1 on 5 matching bases. CDR1 is LNHDA and CDR2 is SQIVND in the germline V gene (reference sequence). The CDR3 runs 14 residues. V was shortened by 1 base and J by 8 bases, with 12 bases between the two germline ends. The CDR3: CASSIAGGVDTIYF. The CDR3 coding sequence is TGTGCCAGTAGTATAGCGGGAGGGGTGGACACCATATATTTT. Complete variable domain (other parts from reference TRBV19 and TRBJ1-3): DGGITQSPKYLFRKEGQNVTLSCEQNLNHDAMYWYRQDPGQGLRLIYYSQIVNDFQKGDIAEGYSVSREKKESFPLTVTSAQKNPTAFYLCASSIAGGVDTIYFGEGSWLTVV.

The chain uses TRBV27 and TRBJ2-5, with a weak D call TRBD2 (6 bases). CDR1 is MNHEY and CDR2 is SMNVEV in the germline V gene (reference sequence). This CDR3 has 14 residues. The germline V and J ends were trimmed by 6 bases and 8 bases, with 19 bases remaining between them. This chain's CDR3 is CASRRDFGLPTQYF. DNA of the CDR3: TGTGCCAGCAGGCGGGACTTCGGACTTCCAACCCAGTACTTC.

This clone showed up just a few times. The rearrangement joins TRBV5-6 to TRBJ2-3; D is possibly TRBD2 (5 bases). In germline, CDR1 is SGHDT, CDR2 YYEEEE. Between the trimmed V and J ends, which lost 2 bases and 5 bases, there was a span of 12 bases. The CDR3 is made up of 14 amino acids. CDR3: CASSFTGSRDTQYF. The CDR3, as DNA: TGTGCCAGCAGCTTTACGGGGTCCCGAGATACGCAGTATTTT.

This clone was counted a few times. The gene calls are TRBV2 and TRBJ1-2, with 9 positions matching TRBD1. V was pared by 4 bases and J by 7 bases, with 7 bases of the junction left unmatched. Germline V CDR1 and CDR2: SNHLY, FYNNEI. The CDR3 loop spans 14 amino acids. CDR3 in DNA: TGTGCCAGCAGTGGGGGACAGGGCGTCGGTGGCTACACCTTC. The encoded protein is CASSGGQGVGGYTF.

The V call is TRBV4-1, the J call TRBJ2-4, with D possibly being TRBD2 (7 bases). Trimming shortened V by 6 bases and J by 7 bases, and 19 bases separated the two germline ends. The CDR3 is made up of 15 amino acids. Germline assignment: CDR1 MGHRA and CDR2 YSYEKL. The CDR3 coding sequence is TGCGCCAGCAGGGGGGGGCAAGATCCCACCAACATTCAGTACTTC. Its protein product is CASRGGQDPTNIQYF.

The rearrangement links TRBV10-2 to TRBJ2-2; weak D call: TRBD1 (6 bases). The CDR3 runs to 17 residues. V was pared by 8 bases and J by 4 bases, with 23 bases between. The V gene's germline CDR1 is WSHSY and CDR2 SAAADI. The CDR3 coding sequence is TGCGCCAGCGCTTCCAACAGGGTTAGCTCGGGCACCGGGGAGCTGTTTTTT. This codes for CASASNRVSSGTGELFF.